Described below is a single TCR beta chain sequence and its context. Germline V gene data show CDR1 as SGHAT and CDR2 as FQNNGV. This CDR3 has 17 amino acids. V was shortened by 5 bases and J by 0 bases, with 19 bases between the two germline ends. The protocol was immunoSEQ multiplex PCR, while the TCRdb copy is restricted to in-frame clones and leaves out a portion. The table has roughly 340,000 clones, around 92% seen once. The data belong to a study of blood T cell repertoires in COVID-19. This chain connects TRBV11-2 to TRBJ1-2; D gene uncertain. The source material was peripheral blood. The TCR was taken from a woman in her thirties with COVID-19, enrolled during active disease. Here the CDR3 DNA reads TGTGCCAGCAGCAGGGCCCGGGGAGAAGTCTCTAACTATGGCTACACCTTC. Translating gives CASSRARGEVSNYGYTF.